Shown below are 22 T cell receptor beta chains from a single sample sequenced in a study of blood T cells in healthy people across ages. A second PCR, run for roughly 7 to 12 cycles, used a sample-barcoded 5' primer plus a J-beta primer mix. TCRdb re-called the 5' RACE reads through MiXCR, storing one row per CDR3 protein. The data hold 1.5 million to 2 million distinct CDR3 sequences, with approximately 28% observed a single time. The sequenced sample was blood. These TCRs come from a woman between 25 and 40 years old in good health.

A word on this clonotype: Given a much more abundant clone one base away, this may be a read error. V gene TRBV12-3 or TRBV12-4 combines with J gene TRBJ1-2; D is ambiguous. The CDR3 is made up of 14 amino acids. The CDR3 DNA follows: TGTGCCAACAGTTTATCGGGCAGTCTCTATGGCTACACCTTC. Translated: CANSLSGSLYGYTF.

V and J are TRBV29-1 and TRBJ2-3, with a tentative D call TRBD1 (8 bases). This CDR3 contains 14 residues. Germline CDR1 reads SQVTM; CDR2 reads ANQGSEA. Between the trimmed V and J ends, which lost 4 bases and 4 bases, there was a span of 15 bases. CDR3 nucleotides: TGCAGCGTTGTTAGGACAGGGAGGGCAGATACGCAGTATTTT. Translating it yields CSVVRTGRADTQYF.

This clonotype was observed a few times. J is TRBJ2-5 and V is TRBV24-1, with D unclear. Per germline, CDR1 KGHDR and CDR2 SFDVKD. The CDR3 consists of 15 residues. Trimming pared 4 bases from V and 5 bases from J, leaving 16 bases between. The CDR3 region is CATSDPTQFGETQYF. In nucleotides, the CDR3 is TGTGCCACCAGTGACCCCACGCAGTTTGGGGAGACCCAGTACTTC.

The sample holds a few counts of this clonotype. The rearrangement uses TRBV18 and TRBJ1-5, with D perhaps matching TRBD1 (5 bases). Germline CDR1 is KGHSH and CDR2 is LQKENI. The CDR3 extends over 14 amino acids. Trimming cost V 3 bases and J 2 bases, with 8 bases left between them. The DNA of the CDR3 is TGTGCCAGCTCACCTCGGGACGGCAATCAGCCCCAGCATTTT. It translates to CASSPRDGNQPQHF. The complete variable domain, with remaining parts taken from reference TRBV18 and TRBJ1-5, reads NAGVMQNPRHLVRRRGQEARLRCSPMKGHSHVYWYRQLPEEGLKFMVYLQKENIIDESGMPKERFSAEFPKEGPSILRIQQVVRGDSAAYFCASSPRDGNQPQHFGDGTRLSIL.

A word on this clonotype: The junction shows a germline mismatch at one end, possibly a read error. The chain couples TRBV28 to TRBJ1-2, with a weak D call TRBD1 (6 bases). The CDR3 totals 15 residues. The germline CDR1 and CDR2 sequences are MDHEN and SYDVKM. This chain's CDR3 is CASSFFPAQGNGYTF. In DNA form, the CDR3 reads TGCGCCAGCAGTTTCTTCCCCGCACAGGGTAATGGCTACACCTTC.

This clonotype showed up many times. This chain connects TRBV4-3 to TRBJ1-2; D gene unclear. Germline CDR1 is LGHNA and CDR2 is YSLEER. V dropped 0 bases and J dropped 0 bases, with 14 bases sitting between them. The CDR3 runs to 17 residues. CDR3 in amino acids: CASSQEAEAASNYGYTF. The CDR3 nucleotides are TGCGCCAGCAGCCAAGAGGCAGAGGCAGCGTCTAACTATGGCTACACCTTC.

This chain joins TRBV9 and TRBJ2-2; 7 positions match TRBD2. The germline CDR1 and CDR2 sequences are SGDLS and YYNGEE. The V segment lost 4 bases and the J segment 1 base; nucleotides outside the gene matches: 7. CDR3 length equals 16 residues. The CDR3 reads CASSPSGTKNTGELFF. The CDR3 region has the DNA TGTGCCAGCAGCCCCAGCGGGACGAAGAACACCGGGGAGCTGTTTTTT.

This clonotype was detected ten times or more. The chain has TRBV4-1 and TRBJ1-1, with D tentatively TRBD1 (6 bases). Germline lookup yields CDR1 MGHRA and CDR2 YSYEKL. The CDR3 covers 14 residues. Trimming removed 1 base from V and 2 bases from J, with 8 bases in between. CDR3 DNA sequence: TGCGCCAGCAGCCAAGGAGGGACAAACACTGAAGCTTTCTTT. Protein: CASSQGGTNTEAFF.

This clonotype was counted between two and nine times. This chain links TRBV6-8 with TRBJ2-3; TRBD2 matches at 7 bases. The J segment lost 11 bases and the V segment lost 3 bases, leaving 5 bases of the junction unmatched. CDR3 length: 12 amino acids. CDR1 is MNHGY and CDR2 is SAAAGT in the germline V gene. The CDR3 DNA reads TGTGCCAGCAGTTATGGGACTATAAAGCAGTATTTT. Translation: CASSYGTIKQYF.

V and J are TRBV25-1 and TRBJ2-1; 8 bases are shared with TRBD1. V lost 9 bases and J lost 3; bases outside the gene matches: 4. The germline V gene has CDR1 MGHDK and CDR2 SYGVNS. The CDR3 sequence is 13 residues long. The CDR3 protein is CASPGQVYNEQFF. CDR3 sequence (DNA): TGTGCCAGTCCGGGACAGGTCTACAATGAGCAGTTCTTC.

This clonotype was recorded many times. The chain is built from TRBV20-1 and TRBJ2-1, with TRBD2 matching over 7 bases. The CDR3 runs to 13 residues. The V gene's germline CDR1 is DFQATT and CDR2 SNEGSKA (reference sequence). The junction had 8 bases not matched to a gene; V was cut back by 8 bases and J by 4 bases. CDR3 coding DNA: TGCAGTTCAACCGGGACTACGTACAATGAGCAGTTCTTC. It encodes CSSTGTTYNEQFF.

This clonotype occurred many times. The chain recombines TRBV29-1 with TRBJ2-5; tentative D call: TRBD2 (5 bases). CDR1 is SQVTM, CDR2 ANQGSEA, per germline. This CDR3 contains 13 residues. Trimming pared 4 bases from V and 5 bases from J, leaving 14 bases between. CDR3 sequence: CSVGGLAPETQYF. The CDR3 coding sequence is TGCAGCGTTGGAGGACTGGCTCCGGAGACCCAGTACTTC.

This clonotype was seen more than once but under ten times. J is TRBJ1-2 and V is TRBV28; 7 bases map to TRBD1. Germline lookup yields CDR1 MDHEN and CDR2 SYDVKM. V shed 5 bases, J shed 3 bases, and the junction held 6 bases outside the gene matches. CDR3 length: 14 residues. In DNA form, the CDR3 reads TGTGCCAGCAGTATTGGACAGGACTACTATGGCTACACCTTC. It codes for CASSIGQDYYGYTF.

This chain connects TRBV27 to TRBJ2-7; 9 bases are a match to TRBD2. CDR1 and CDR2 (germline): MNHEY, SMNVEV (reference sequence). CDR3 length: 15 amino acids. The ends lost 4 bases at V and 2 bases at J; junction bases unmatched: 6. The CDR3 region has the DNA TGTGCCAGCAGTTCTCTAGCGGGAAGGGCCTACGAGCAGTACTTC. Protein product: CASSSLAGRAYEQYF.

Comments on this clonotype: The junction and the germline gene differ at one end; a read error may be behind it. The chain links TRBV29-1 to TRBJ2-2, with D uncertain. Germline V gives CDR1 SQVTM, CDR2 ANQGSEA. The CDR3 has 14 amino acids. CDR3 coding DNA: TGCGGCGTTGAAGGAGACGGGTACACCGGGGAGCTGTTTTTT. It specifies CGVEGDGYTGELFF.

This clonotype was seen only once. V and J are TRBV29-1 and TRBJ1-4; a weak D match, TRBD1 (5 bases). The CDR3 loop spans 14 amino acids. The V gene lost 1 base and the J gene lost 3 bases, with 9 bases spanning the gap. From germline, CDR1 is SQVTM and CDR2 ANQGSEA. CDR3 nucleotides: TGCAGCGTTGAAGGCGGGGGTGCTAATGAAAAACTGTTTTTT. It codes for CSVEGGGANEKLFF.

The genes are TRBV6-6 and TRBJ1-1; D remains ambiguous. CDR1 MNHNY and CDR2 SVGAGI come from the germline V gene (reference sequence). This CDR3 region has 15 residues. Trimming cost V 6 bases and J 8 bases, with 22 bases left between them. CDR3: CASSPLSAGSMEAFF. CDR3 bases: TGTGCCAGCAGCCCCCTTAGTGCAGGTTCTATGGAAGCTTTCTTT.

J is TRBJ2-7 and V is TRBV20-1; TRBD2 aligns across 11 bases. V trimming: 3 bases; J trimming: 0 bases; junction bases outside the gene matches: 13. CDR3 length: 18 residues. The germline V gene has CDR1 DFQATT and CDR2 SNEGSKA (reference sequence). CDR3 region: CSARLYLLAGDNSYEQYF. The CDR3 region has the DNA TGCAGTGCTAGGTTATATTTACTAGCGGGGGACAACTCCTACGAGCAGTACTTC.

This clonotype occurred many times. CDR3 DNA: TGTGCCAGCAGCTTAACGAACCCTAACGAGCAGTACTTC. Protein: CASSLTNPNEQYF. The rearrangement links TRBV7-3 to TRBJ2-7; no definite D call. The germline CDR1 and CDR2 sequences are SGHTA and FQGTGA. This CDR3 has 13 amino acids. The germline V and J ends were trimmed by 0 bases and 5 bases, with 8 bases remaining between them.

Concerning this clonotype: This may be a read error: a much more frequent sequence differs by one nucleotide. The chain recombines TRBV7-2 with TRBJ2-3, with D hard to call. This CDR3 is 13 amino acids long. Germline values: CDR1 SGHTA, CDR2 FQGNSA. In DNA form, the CDR3 reads TGTGTCAGCAGCTTTGGACCAGTAGATACGCAGTATTTT. Its protein is CVSSFGPVDTQYF.

The rearrangement links TRBV20-1 to TRBJ2-1; a possible D gene is TRBD1 (5 bases). Germline V gives CDR1 DFQATT, CDR2 SNEGSKA (reference sequence). CDR3 size: 13 residues. V lost 5 bases and J lost 11, with 19 bases in between. The CDR3 protein is CSARRGPRDKQFF. As DNA, the CDR3 is TGCAGTGCTCGTAGGGGCCCAAGGGATAAGCAGTTCTTC.

The chain carries TRBV28 and TRBJ2-7, with 7 bases that match TRBD2. The CDR3 consists of 14 residues. J lost 2 bases, V lost 6 bases, and 7 bases had no gene match. From germline, CDR1 is MDHEN and CDR2 SYDVKM. CDR3 DNA: TGTGCCAGCAGAGGGGAGGGCAGAGCCTACGAGCAGTACTTC. Translating gives CASRGEGRAYEQYF.